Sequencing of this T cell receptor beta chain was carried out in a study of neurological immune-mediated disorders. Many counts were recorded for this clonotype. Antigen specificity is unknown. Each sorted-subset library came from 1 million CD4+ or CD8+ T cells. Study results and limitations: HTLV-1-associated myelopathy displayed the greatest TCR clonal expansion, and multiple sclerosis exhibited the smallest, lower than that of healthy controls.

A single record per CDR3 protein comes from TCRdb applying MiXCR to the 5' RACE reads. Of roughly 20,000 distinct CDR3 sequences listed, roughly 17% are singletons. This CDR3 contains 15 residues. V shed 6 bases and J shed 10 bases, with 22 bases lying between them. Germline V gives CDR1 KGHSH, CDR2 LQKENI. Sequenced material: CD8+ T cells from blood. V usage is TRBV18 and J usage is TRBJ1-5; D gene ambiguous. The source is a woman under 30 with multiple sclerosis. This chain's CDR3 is CASSHSGEGLQPQHF. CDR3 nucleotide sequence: TGTGCCAGCTCCCACTCCGGGGAGGGTCTTCAACCCCAGCATTTT.